A selection of T cell receptor beta chains follows, all from one sample in a study of T cell responses to AZD1222 COVID-19 vaccine. The table came from immunoSEQ multiplex PCR; TCRdb's copy has only in-frame clones and leaves some out. The profile covers around 180,000 clones, with 88% appearing a single time and about 25% taken by the ten largest. Material: peripheral blood, obtained 28 days after the second AZD1222 dose. These receptors all stem from an adult who received the AZD1222 COVID-19 vaccine. CDR3s include the opening cysteine and the closing phenylalanine or tryptophan. D genes are given only for firm matches. Some rows have no size entry. The others give once, few or many, or a class for an expanded clone.

J	size	V	D	DNA	CDR3
TRBJ2-7	-	TRBV4-1	-	TGCGCCAGCAGCCCTCGGTTGGCAGGGTCGTTCGAGCAGTACTTC	CASSPRLAGSFEQYF
TRBJ2-7	once	TRBV28	-	TGTGCCAGCAGTTTATGGGGGGGAAGCTCCTACGAGCAGTACTTC	CASSLWGGSSYEQYF
TRBJ2-7	-	TRBV5-1	TRBD2	TGCGCCAGCAGCTTGGCCCTAGCGGGAGGGCCAGGGTACGAGCAGTACTTC	CASSLALAGGPGYEQYF
TRBJ2-7	-	TRBV9	TRBD1	TGTGCCAGCAGCTTCCGACAGGGCAGGGACGAGCAGTACTTC	CASSFRQGRDEQYF
TRBJ1-1	few	TRBV24-1	-	TGTGCCACCACCATGGCAACGTGGGGGAACACTGAAGCTTTCTTT	CATTMATWGNTEAFF
TRBJ2-1	-	TRBV28	-	TGTGCCAGCAGTTCGACAGGCTGGGGCAATGAGCAGTTCTTC	CASSSTGWGNEQFF
TRBJ2-7	-	TRBV7-2	-	TGTGCCAGCAGCTCGGACTTCTCCTCCTACGAGCAGTACTTC	CASSSDFSSYEQYF
TRBJ1-3	-	TRBV6-5	-	TGTGCCAGCAGTTACTCAGGGAGTGACACCATATATTTT	CASSYSGSDTIYF
TRBJ2-3	-	TRBV6-2/TRBV6-3	-	TGTGCCAGCAGCCGCCCGGGGTCGGGGAAGCGGGCCAGCACAGATACGCAGTATTTT	CASSRPGSGKRASTDTQYF
TRBJ2-7	-	TRBV6-5	TRBD2	TGTGCCACTGGACTAGCCTACGAGCAGTACTTC	CATGLAYEQYF
TRBJ2-6	-	TRBV7-2	-	TGTGCCAGCAAGAAGTTCTCTGGGGCCAACGTCCTGACTTTC	CASKKFSGANVLTF
TRBJ2-7	-	TRBV6-6	TRBD1	TGTGCCAGCAGTTCACCGGGACAGGGGGCGTACGAGCAGTACTTC	CASSSPGQGAYEQYF
TRBJ2-2	-	TRBV7-3	TRBD2	TGTGCCAGCAGCGTAGGACTAGGCCGCGTAACCGGGGAGCTGTTTTTT	CASSVGLGRVTGELFF